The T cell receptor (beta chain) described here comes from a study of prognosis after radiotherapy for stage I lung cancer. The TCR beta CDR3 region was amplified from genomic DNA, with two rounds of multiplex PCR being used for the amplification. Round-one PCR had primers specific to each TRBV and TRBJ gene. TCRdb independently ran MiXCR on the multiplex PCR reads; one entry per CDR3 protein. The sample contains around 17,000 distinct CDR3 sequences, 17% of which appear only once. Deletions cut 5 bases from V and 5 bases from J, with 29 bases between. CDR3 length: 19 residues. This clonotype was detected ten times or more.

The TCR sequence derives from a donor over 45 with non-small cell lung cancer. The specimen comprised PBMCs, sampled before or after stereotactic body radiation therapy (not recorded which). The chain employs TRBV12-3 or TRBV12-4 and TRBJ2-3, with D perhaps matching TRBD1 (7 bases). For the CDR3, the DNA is TGTGCCAGCAGTCCCCGCCGAGCGCGGGACAGCCGGAGGGGAGATACGCAGTATTTT. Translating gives CASSPRRARDSRRGDTQYF.